A selection of T cell receptor beta chains follows, all from one sample in a study of T cell responses to AZD1222 COVID-19 vaccine. The protocol was immunoSEQ multiplex PCR, while the TCRdb copy is restricted to in-frame clones and leaves out a portion. The sample records 90,000 to 150,000 clones, more than 75% being singletons. The sample in question was peripheral blood, obtained on day 0 of AZD1222 vaccination. The receptors derive from an adult in good health. The CDR3 runs from the conserved cysteine through the conserved F or W. The D gene is left open where the match is weak. Size values are once, few and many counts, or a class for expanded clones, and some rows have none.

v_gene	d_gene	j_gene	abundance	CDR3nt	CDR3aa
TRBV5-4	-	TRBJ2-4	once	TGTGCCAGCAGCTTGGGCGGGATGGCCAAAAACATTCAGTACTTC	CASSLGGMAKNIQYF
TRBV7-2	TRBD1	TRBJ2-7	-	TGTGCCAGCAGCTCACGACAGGGCCCCTACGAGCAGTACTTC	CASSSRQGPYEQYF
TRBV7-2	-	TRBJ2-5	few	TGTGCCAGCAGCCTGGGGGGCAGCCAAGAGACCCAGTACTTC	CASSLGGSQETQYF
TRBV10-3	TRBD1	TRBJ2-7	-	TGTGCCTCCTTATCCGGGACAGGGAACTACGAGCAGTACTTC	CASLSGTGNYEQYF
TRBV11-2	TRBD2	TRBJ2-1	-	TGTGCCAGCAGCTTAGACGCTTTGGCAGCGGGGTACAATGAGCAGTTCTTC	CASSLDALAAGYNEQFF
TRBV5-1	TRBD2	TRBJ2-3	-	TGCGCCAGCAGCTTGGAAGCCACTAGCGGGAGTAGGAGGGGATATACGCAGTATTTT	CASSLEATSGSRRGYTQYF
TRBV10-3	TRBD1	TRBJ1-2	-	TGTGCCATCAGCCAGGGGGCGAGGCTCCATGGCTACACCTTC	CAISQGARLHGYTF
TRBV28	-	TRBJ1-5	-	TGTGCCGGATCTACGGGGGACCTAAGCAATCAGCCCCAGCATTTT	CAGSTGDLSNQPQHF
TRBV18	-	TRBJ2-4	-	TGTGCCAGCTCACCTCTCCAGGGGACTTTAGCCAAAAACATTCAGTACTTC	CASSPLQGTLAKNIQYF
TRBV28	-	TRBJ1-5	-	TGTGCCAGCAGTTTATGGGCTGGACAGCGTAGCAATCAGCCCCAGCATTTT	CASSLWAGQRSNQPQHF
TRBV6-1	-	TRBJ2-7	-	TGTGCCAGCAGTGAATGGTGGGAGCAGTACTTC	CASSEWWEQYF
TRBV28	-	TRBJ2-1	few	TGTGCCAGCAGTTTACCAGGGTTCGACAATGAGCAGTTCTTC	CASSLPGFDNEQFF
TRBV7-2	-	TRBJ2-1	-	TGTGCCAGCAGCTTAGACGGGGGGCAGTATGAGCAGTTCTTC	CASSLDGGQYEQFF
TRBV7-2	TRBD1	TRBJ2-4	-	TGTGCCAGCAGCCCTCCAGGGGGCGGGATAGCCAAAAACATTCAGTACTTC	CASSPPGGGIAKNIQYF
TRBV5-4	TRBD2	TRBJ2-7	-	TGTGCCAGCAGCCCCACTGGGGCGGGAGGGCGTGAGCAGTACTTC	CASSPTGAGGREQYF
TRBV4-3	-	TRBJ2-7	few	TGCGCCAGCAGCCAACAAGCCAGGGGAAGGCAGTACTTC	CASSQQARGRQYF
TRBV19	TRBD2	TRBJ2-2	few	TGTGCCAGTAACGGCTACGGGAGGGCCTCGGGCGGGGAGCTGTTTTTT	CASNGYGRASGGELFF
TRBV4-3	TRBD2	TRBJ2-7	-	TGCGCCAGCAGTCAGACTAGCGGGAGCGTGGGTGAGCAGTACTTC	CASSQTSGSVGEQYF
TRBV19	TRBD2	TRBJ2-2	-	TGTGCCAGTCAGGTACGGGAGGAAGCCGGGGAGCTGTTTTTT	CASQVREEAGELFF
TRBV28	-	TRBJ2-1	-	TGTGCCAGCAGTTTATCCCAGGCCTACAATGAGCAGTTCTTC	CASSLSQAYNEQFF
TRBV2	TRBD1	TRBJ1-2	-	TGTGCCAGCAGGTCGACAGGGGAGTATGGCTACACCTTC	CASRSTGEYGYTF
TRBV15	TRBD1	TRBJ2-1	-	TGTGCCACCAGCAAAACAGGGGATAGTTACAATGAGCAGTTCTTC	CATSKTGDSYNEQFF
TRBV5-6	-	TRBJ2-1	-	TGTGCCAGTGGCAGGTCAGGGCGTGAGCAGTTCTTC	CASGRSGREQFF
TRBV28	-	TRBJ1-6	-	TGTGCCAGCAGTTTCACAGGGCTCTATTCACCCCTCCACTTT	CASSFTGLYSPLHF
TRBV28	-	TRBJ1-2	-	TGTGCCAGCCAACTTTTTGGGGGCGCGTCTGGCTACACCTTC	CASQLFGGASGYTF
TRBV28	TRBD1	TRBJ1-5	-	TGTGCCAGCAGTTCCTACACCGGGACAGGGGCAAATCAGCCCCAGCATTTT	CASSSYTGTGANQPQHF
TRBV6-2/TRBV6-3	-	TRBJ2-7	-	TGTGCCAGCAGTAGGGGGGTAAACTACGAGCAGTACTTC	CASSRGVNYEQYF
TRBV3-1/TRBV3-2	-	TRBJ1-3	-	TGTGCCAGCAGCCGAATCTGGATCGGAGGAAACACCATATATTTT	CASSRIWIGGNTIYF
TRBV27	-	TRBJ2-3	-	TGTGCCAGCAGGGTTTTGTCGGGAGTAGGAGATACGCAGTATTTT	CASRVLSGVGDTQYF
TRBV19	-	TRBJ2-6	-	TGTGCCAGTAGTACTACAAGTGGGGGGCGCGGGGCCAACGTCCTGACTTTC	CASSTTSGGRGANVLTF
TRBV18	TRBD1	TRBJ2-6	-	TGTGCCAGCTCACCAGTGACAGGGGCTGGGGCCAACGTCCTGACTTTC	CASSPVTGAGANVLTF
TRBV9	-	TRBJ1-2	-	TGTGCCAGCAGCGCCTCCCCGGGGGGCGAGGAGGGTGGCTACACCTTC	CASSASPGGEEGGYTF
TRBV5-4	TRBD1	TRBJ2-3	-	TGTGCCAGCAGCCATGGACAGGGGTTGACAGATACGCAGTATTTT	CASSHGQGLTDTQYF
TRBV11-2	-	TRBJ1-5	-	TGTGCCAGCAGCTTAGGGGGGGGAAATCAGCCCCAGCATTTT	CASSLGGGNQPQHF
TRBV5-1	TRBD1	TRBJ2-5	-	TGCGCCAGCAGCAGACAGGGCCCATCTGGGGAGACCCAGTACTTC	CASSRQGPSGETQYF
TRBV5-1	-	TRBJ2-7	-	TGCGCCAGCAGCTTGGAGGCACAATACGAGCAGTACTTC	CASSLEAQYEQYF
TRBV18	-	TRBJ2-7	-	TGTGCCAGCTCACCCGGGACCTCCTCCTACGAGCAGTACTTC	CASSPGTSSYEQYF
TRBV6-1	-	TRBJ1-5	-	TGTGCCAGCAGTGAACCGACAGTCGTTCAGCCCCAGCATTTT	CASSEPTVVQPQHF
TRBV18	-	TRBJ2-7	-	TGTGCCAGCTCACCCGGAGGGCTCTCCTACGAGCAGTACTTC	CASSPGGLSYEQYF
TRBV7-2	-	TRBJ1-5	-	TGTGCCAGCAGCAAAGGGGGGGCTCAGCCCCAGCATTTT	CASSKGGAQPQHF
TRBV11-1	-	TRBJ2-4	-	TGTGCCAGCAGCTTCGGACAGATAGCCAAAAACATTCAGTACTTC	CASSFGQIAKNIQYF
TRBV5-4	TRBD2	TRBJ2-1	-	TGTGCCAGCAGCTTGGGCGGGAGCCAGAGCAATGAGCAGTTCTTC	CASSLGGSQSNEQFF
TRBV21-1	-	TRBJ1-1	-	TGTGCCAGCAGCAAAAAGGAGGGACTTCTTCAAGCTTTCTTT	CASSKKEGLLQAFF
TRBV24-1	-	TRBJ2-2	few	TGTGCCACCAGCCGTGGAACCGGGGAGCTGTTTTTT	CATSRGTGELFF
TRBV10-3	-	TRBJ2-2	-	TGTGCCATCAGTTTACGACAGGAGATAAACACCGGGGAGCTGTTTTTT	CAISLRQEINTGELFF
TRBV19	-	TRBJ1-3	-	TGTGCCAGCCAGGACAGTCCCTCTGGAAACACCATATATTTT	CASQDSPSGNTIYF
TRBV14	-	TRBJ2-1	once	TGTGCCAGCAGCCCCCCCTCCCCCGTTCAGTTCTTC	CASSPPSPVQFF
TRBV11-2	TRBD2	TRBJ2-1	-	TGTGCCAGCAGCTTCCAAATAGCGGGAGATCGATTGAATGAGCAGTTCTTC	CASSFQIAGDRLNEQFF
TRBV5-1	TRBD2	TRBJ2-3	few	TGCGCCAGCAGTGTACCGGGAGGGGACACAGATACGCAGTATTTT	CASSVPGGDTDTQYF
TRBV5-1	-	TRBJ1-1	-	TGCGCCAGCAGCTTCACTACCACTGAGAACACTGAAGCTTTCTTT	CASSFTTTENTEAFF
TRBV5-6	-	TRBJ1-4	-	TGTGCCAGCAGCTTGGTAAGAGGAGAAAAACTGTTTTTT	CASSLVRGEKLFF
TRBV4-1	-	TRBJ2-1	-	TGCGCCAGCAGCTCTTCTGAATCAGGACTGACCTACAATGAGCAGTTCTTC	CASSSSESGLTYNEQFF
TRBV28	TRBD2	TRBJ2-7	-	TGTGCCAGCACCCTGACTAGCGGGAGATTCGAGCAGTACTTC	CASTLTSGRFEQYF
TRBV7-2	TRBD1	TRBJ1-2	-	TGTGCCAGCAGCGAAGAAATGACAGGGGTCAACTATGGCTACACCTTC	CASSEEMTGVNYGYTF
TRBV28	TRBD2	TRBJ2-1	-	TGTGCCAGCAGTCCGTCGGCGGGACTAGCGGATTACAATGAGCAGTTCTTC	CASSPSAGLADYNEQFF
TRBV19	TRBD1	TRBJ1-1	-	TGTGCCACCCGGGACAGTCCTGAAGCTTTCTTT	CATRDSPEAFF